The entry that follows covers one T cell receptor beta chain sequence. The record originates from a study of blood T cell repertoires in COVID-19. Study summary: There were acute and convalescent COVID-19 samples, and they came from the United States, Italy and Spain.

In the original processing: Amplification of reference gene primers provided the estimated nucleated cell counts. Using immunoSEQ multiplex PCR, the repertoire was profiled, and TCRdb retains in-frame clones only, with some absent. V and J calls and clone size are copied from that table; D and trimming were computed from the DNA. The table includes about 80,000 clones, approximately 81% detected once. The CDR3 loop spans 15 amino acids. Trimming removed 3 bases at V and 8 bases at J, with 16 bases between. Per the germline V gene, CDR1 is SGHTA and CDR2 is FQGNSA. The chain links TRBV7-2 to TRBJ1-4, with D perhaps TRBD1 (6 bases). The sequence was collected from a woman aged 80 or older with acute or convalescent COVID-19. The sequencing sample was made of peripheral blood. The CDR3 DNA sequence: TGTGCCAGCAGCTTCTCCGGGACATCGGTCGAAAAACTGTTTTTT. It yields the protein CASSFSGTSVEKLFF.